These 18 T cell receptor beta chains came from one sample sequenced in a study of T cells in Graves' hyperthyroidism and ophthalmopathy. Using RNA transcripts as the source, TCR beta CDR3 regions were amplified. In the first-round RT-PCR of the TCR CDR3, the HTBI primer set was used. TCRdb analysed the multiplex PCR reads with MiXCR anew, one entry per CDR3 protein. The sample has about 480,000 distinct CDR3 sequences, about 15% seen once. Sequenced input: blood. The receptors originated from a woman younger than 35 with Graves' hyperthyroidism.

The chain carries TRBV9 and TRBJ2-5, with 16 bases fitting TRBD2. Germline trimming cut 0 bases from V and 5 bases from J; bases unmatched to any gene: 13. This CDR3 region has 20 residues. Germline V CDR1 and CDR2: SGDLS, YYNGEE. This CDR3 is CASSVATAGTSGRARETQYF. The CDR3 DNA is TGTGCCAGCAGCGTAGCGACAGCCGGGACTAGCGGGAGGGCCCGGGAGACCCAGTACTTC.

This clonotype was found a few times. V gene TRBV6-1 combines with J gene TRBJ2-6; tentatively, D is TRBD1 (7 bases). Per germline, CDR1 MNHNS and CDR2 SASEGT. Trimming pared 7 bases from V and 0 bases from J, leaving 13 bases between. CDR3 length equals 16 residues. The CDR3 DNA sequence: TGTGCCAGCACGTGGGGGGACAGCTCTGGGGCCAACGTCCTGACTTTC. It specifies CASTWGDSSGANVLTF.

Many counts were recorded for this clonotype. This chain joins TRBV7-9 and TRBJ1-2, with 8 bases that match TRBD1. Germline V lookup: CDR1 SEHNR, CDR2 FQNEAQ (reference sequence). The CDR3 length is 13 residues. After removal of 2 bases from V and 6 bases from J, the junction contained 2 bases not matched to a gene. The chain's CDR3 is CASSLQGADGYTF. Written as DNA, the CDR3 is TGTGCCAGCAGCTTACAGGGGGCCGATGGCTACACCTTC. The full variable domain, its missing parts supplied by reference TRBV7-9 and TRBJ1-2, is DTGVSQNPRHKITKRGQNVTFRCDPISEHNRLYWYRQTLGQGPEFLTYFQNEAQLEKSRLLSDRFSAERPKGSFSTLEIQRTEQGDSAMYLCASSLQGADGYTFGSGTRLTVV.

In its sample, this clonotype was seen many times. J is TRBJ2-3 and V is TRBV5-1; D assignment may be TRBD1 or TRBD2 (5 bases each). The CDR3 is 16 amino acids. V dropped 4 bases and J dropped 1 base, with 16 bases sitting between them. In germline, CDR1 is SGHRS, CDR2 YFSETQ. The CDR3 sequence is CASSPRGAAGTDTQYF. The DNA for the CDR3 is TGCGCCAGCAGCCCTAGGGGAGCGGCGGGCACAGATACGCAGTATTTT.

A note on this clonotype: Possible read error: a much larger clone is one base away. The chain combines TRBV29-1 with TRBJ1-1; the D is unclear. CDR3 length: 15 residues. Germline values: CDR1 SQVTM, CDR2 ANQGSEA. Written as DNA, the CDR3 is TGCAGCGTTGAAGATCCCACCGCGAGGAACACTGAAGCTCTCTTT. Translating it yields CSVEDPTARNTEALF.

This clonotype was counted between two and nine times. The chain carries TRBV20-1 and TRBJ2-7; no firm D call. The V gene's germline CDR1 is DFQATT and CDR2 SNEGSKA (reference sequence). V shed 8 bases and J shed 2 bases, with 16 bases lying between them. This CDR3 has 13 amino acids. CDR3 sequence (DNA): TGCAGTATCGACCGTGTGGAGACCTACGAGCAGTACTTC. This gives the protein CSIDRVETYEQYF.

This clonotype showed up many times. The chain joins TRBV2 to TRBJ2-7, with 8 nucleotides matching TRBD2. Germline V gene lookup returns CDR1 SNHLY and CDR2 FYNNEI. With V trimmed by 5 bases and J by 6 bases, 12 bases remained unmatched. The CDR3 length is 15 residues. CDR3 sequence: CASSPNPGLAGEQYF. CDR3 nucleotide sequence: TGTGCCAGCAGTCCGAACCCAGGACTAGCCGGCGAGCAGTACTTC.

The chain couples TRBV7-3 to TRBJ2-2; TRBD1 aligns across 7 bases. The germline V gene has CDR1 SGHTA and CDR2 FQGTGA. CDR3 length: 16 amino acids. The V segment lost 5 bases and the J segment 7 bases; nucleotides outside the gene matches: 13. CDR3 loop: CASSRRQGSTVGELFF. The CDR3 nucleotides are TGTGCCAGCAGCCGCCGACAGGGCTCGACAGTCGGGGAGCTGTTTTTT.

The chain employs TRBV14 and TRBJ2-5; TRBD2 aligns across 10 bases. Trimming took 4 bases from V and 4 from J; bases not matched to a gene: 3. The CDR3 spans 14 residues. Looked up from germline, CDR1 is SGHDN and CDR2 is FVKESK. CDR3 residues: CASSPIAGGETQYF. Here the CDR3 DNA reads TGTGCCAGCAGCCCAATAGCGGGAGGAGAGACCCAGTACTTC.

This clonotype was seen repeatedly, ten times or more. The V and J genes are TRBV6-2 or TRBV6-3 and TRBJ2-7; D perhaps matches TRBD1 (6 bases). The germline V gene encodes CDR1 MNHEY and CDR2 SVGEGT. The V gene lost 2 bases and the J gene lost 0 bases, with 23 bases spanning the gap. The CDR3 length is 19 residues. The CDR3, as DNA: TGTGCCAGCAGTTACCGGCGTCCAGGGGCCTTTAATAGCTCCTACGAGCAGTACGTC. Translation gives CASSYRRPGAFNSSYEQYV.

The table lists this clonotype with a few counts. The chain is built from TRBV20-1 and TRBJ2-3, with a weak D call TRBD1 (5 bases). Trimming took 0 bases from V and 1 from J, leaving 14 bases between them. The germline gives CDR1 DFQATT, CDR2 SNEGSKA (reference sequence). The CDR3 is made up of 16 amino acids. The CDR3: CSARDPIVRGTDTQYF. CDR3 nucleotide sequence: TGCAGTGCTAGAGATCCCATCGTCAGGGGCACAGATACGCAGTATTTT.

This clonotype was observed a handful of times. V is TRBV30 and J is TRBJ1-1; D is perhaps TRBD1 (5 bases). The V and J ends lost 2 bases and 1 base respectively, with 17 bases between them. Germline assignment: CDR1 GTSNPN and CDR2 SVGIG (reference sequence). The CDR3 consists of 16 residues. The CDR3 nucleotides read TGTGCCTGGAGTATTCCGGGACGGGGAGGGAACACTGAAGCTTTCTTT. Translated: CAWSIPGRGGNTEAFF.

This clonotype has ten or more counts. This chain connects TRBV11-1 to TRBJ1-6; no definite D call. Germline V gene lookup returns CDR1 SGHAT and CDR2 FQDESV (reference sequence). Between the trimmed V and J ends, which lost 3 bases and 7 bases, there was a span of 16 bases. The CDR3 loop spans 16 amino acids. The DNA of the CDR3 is TGTGCCAGCAGCTTTTCCGAAGAGGGCATAAATTCACCCCTCCACTTT. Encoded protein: CASSFSEEGINSPLHF.

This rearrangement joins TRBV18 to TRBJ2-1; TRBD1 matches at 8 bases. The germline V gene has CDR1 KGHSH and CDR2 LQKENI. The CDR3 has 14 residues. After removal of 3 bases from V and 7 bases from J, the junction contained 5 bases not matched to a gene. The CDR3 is CASSPTGVQNEQFF. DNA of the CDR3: TGTGCCAGCTCACCGACAGGGGTTCAGAATGAGCAGTTCTTC.

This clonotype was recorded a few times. Written as DNA, the CDR3 is TGTGCCACCAGTGATCCCGGGAGGGGAGGCTACGAGCAGTACTTC. It is translated as CATSDPGRGGYEQYF. The V call is TRBV24-1, the J call TRBJ2-7; 8 bases line up with TRBD2. The J segment lost 3 bases and the V segment lost 3 bases, leaving 6 bases of the junction unmatched. The length of the CDR3 is 15 residues. Germline CDR1 is KGHDR and CDR2 is SFDVKD.

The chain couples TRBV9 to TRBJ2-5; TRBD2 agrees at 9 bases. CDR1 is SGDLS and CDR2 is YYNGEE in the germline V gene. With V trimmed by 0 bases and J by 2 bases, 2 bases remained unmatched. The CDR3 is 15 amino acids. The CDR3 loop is CASSVGLAAQETQYF. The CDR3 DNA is TGTGCCAGCAGCGTAGGACTAGCGGCTCAAGAGACCCAGTACTTC.

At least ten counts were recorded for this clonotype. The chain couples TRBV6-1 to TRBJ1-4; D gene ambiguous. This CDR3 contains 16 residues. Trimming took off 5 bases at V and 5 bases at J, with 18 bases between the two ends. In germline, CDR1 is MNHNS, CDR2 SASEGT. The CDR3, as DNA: TGTGCCAGCAGTCCTATAGGTGGCAGGAGAAATGAAAAACTGTTTTTT. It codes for CASSPIGGRRNEKLFF.

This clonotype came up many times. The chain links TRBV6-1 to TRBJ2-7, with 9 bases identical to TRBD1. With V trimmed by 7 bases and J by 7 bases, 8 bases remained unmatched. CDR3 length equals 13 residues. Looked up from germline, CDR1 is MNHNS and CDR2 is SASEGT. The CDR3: CASIGTGSSEQYF. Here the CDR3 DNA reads TGTGCCAGCATAGGGACAGGGTCGTCAGAGCAGTACTTC.